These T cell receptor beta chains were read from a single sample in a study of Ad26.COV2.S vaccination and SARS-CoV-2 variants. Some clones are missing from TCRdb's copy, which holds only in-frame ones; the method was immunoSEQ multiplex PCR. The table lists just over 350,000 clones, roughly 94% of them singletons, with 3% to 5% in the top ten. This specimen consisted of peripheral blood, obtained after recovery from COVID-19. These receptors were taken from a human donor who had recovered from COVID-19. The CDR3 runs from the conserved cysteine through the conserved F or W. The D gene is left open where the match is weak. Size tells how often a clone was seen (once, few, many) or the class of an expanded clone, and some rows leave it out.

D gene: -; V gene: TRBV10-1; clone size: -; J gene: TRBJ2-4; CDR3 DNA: TGCGCCAGCAGTGGAACCCCACAAGGAAACATTCAGTACTTC; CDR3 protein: CASSGTPQGNIQYF
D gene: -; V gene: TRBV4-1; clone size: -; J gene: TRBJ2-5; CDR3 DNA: TGCGCCAGCAGACGCGGGTCGGCTAGCGTCCAAGAGACCCAGTACTTC; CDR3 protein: CASRRGSASVQETQYF
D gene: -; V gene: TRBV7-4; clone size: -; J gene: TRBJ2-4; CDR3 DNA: TGTGCCAGCAGCCCCAAGGGGGGGGACTTAGCCAAAAACATTCAGTACTTC; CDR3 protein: CASSPKGGDLAKNIQYF
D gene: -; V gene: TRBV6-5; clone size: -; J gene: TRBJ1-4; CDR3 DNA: TGTGCCAGCAGTTACTCACATCGTGATGAAAAACTGTTTTTT; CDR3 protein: CASSYSHRDEKLFF
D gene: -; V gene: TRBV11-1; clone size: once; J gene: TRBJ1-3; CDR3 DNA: TGTGCCAGCAGCGGGTACTCTGGAAACACCATATATTTT; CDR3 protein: CASSGYSGNTIYF
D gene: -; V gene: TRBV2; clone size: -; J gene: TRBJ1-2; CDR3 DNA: TGTGCCAGTAATCTTCGGAGAGCTAATAATAACTATGGCTACACCTTC; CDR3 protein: CASNLRRANNNYGYTF
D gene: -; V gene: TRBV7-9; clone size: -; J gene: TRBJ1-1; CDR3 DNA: TGTGCCAGCAGTTCCCGGGGGCAGGGGAGAAACACTGAAGCTTTCTTT; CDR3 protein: CASSSRGQGRNTEAFF
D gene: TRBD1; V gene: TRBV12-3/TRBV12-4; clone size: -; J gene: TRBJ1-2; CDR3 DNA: TGTGCCAGCAGTTTAGCAGACAGGGTAGGCTACACCTTC; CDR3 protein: CASSLADRVGYTF
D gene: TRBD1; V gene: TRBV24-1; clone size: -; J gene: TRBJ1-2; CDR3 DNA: TGTGCCACCAGTGATCACAGGGGTGGCTACACCTTC; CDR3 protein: CATSDHRGGYTF
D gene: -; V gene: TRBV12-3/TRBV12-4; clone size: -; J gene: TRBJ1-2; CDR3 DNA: TGTGCCAGCAGTACTACCGGGGCCTATGGCTACACCTTC; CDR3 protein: CASSTTGAYGYTF
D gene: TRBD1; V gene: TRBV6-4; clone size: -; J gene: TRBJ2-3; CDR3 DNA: TGTGCCAGCAGTGAGGAACAGGGGGGTTCGTATACGCAGTATTTT; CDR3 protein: CASSEEQGGSYTQYF
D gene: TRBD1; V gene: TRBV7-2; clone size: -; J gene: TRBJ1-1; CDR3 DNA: TGTGCCAGCAGCTTAGGCCGGGACAGGGGAGCTTTCTTT; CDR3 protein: CASSLGRDRGAFF
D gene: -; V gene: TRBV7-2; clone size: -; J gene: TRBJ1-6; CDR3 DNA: TGTGCCAGCAGCTTAGAAAAGGGTTTGGGCTCACCCCTCCACTTT; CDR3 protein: CASSLEKGLGSPLHF
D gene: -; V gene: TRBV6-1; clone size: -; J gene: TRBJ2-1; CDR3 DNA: TGTGCCAGCAGTGAGGATCAGAGGGGAGTGGGTGAGCAGTTCTTC; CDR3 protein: CASSEDQRGVGEQFF
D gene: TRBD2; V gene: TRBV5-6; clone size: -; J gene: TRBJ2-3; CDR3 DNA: TGTGCCAGCAGCTTGGCGACTAGCGGGGTTGATACGCAGTATTTT; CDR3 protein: CASSLATSGVDTQYF
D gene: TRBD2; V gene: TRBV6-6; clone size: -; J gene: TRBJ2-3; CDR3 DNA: TGTGCCAGCATCCGAGCGGGGGGCGGAAATACGCAGTATTTT; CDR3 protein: CASIRAGGGNTQYF
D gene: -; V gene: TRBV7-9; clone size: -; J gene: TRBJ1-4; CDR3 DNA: TGTGCCAGCAGCTTTCGTCTCAGTGAAAAACTGTTTTTT; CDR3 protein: CASSFRLSEKLFF
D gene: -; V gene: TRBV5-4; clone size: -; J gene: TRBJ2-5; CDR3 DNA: TGTGCCAGCAGCCCTTCGCGGGGAGAGACCCAGTACTTC; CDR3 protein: CASSPSRGETQYF
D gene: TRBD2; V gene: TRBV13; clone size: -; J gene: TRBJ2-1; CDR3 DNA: TGTGCCAGCAGCGCCAGACTAGCGGGCGGTTGGCAGTTCTTC; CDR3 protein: CASSARLAGGWQFF
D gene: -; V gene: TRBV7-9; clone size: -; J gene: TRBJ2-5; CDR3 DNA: TGTGCCAGCAGCCACACGGAGGGGGCACAAGAGACCCAGTACTTC; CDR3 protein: CASSHTEGAQETQYF
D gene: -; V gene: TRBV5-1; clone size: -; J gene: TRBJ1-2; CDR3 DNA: TGCGCCAGCAGCCGCGAACGGGCCCCTGATGTCTATGGCTACACCTTC; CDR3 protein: CASSRERAPDVYGYTF
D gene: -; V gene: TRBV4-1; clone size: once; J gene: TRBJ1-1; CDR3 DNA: TGCGCCAGCAGCCAAGAGGGATGGGCAAAAAACACTGAAGCTTTCTTT; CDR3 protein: CASSQEGWAKNTEAFF
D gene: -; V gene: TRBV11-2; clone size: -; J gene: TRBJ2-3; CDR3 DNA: TGTGCCAGCAGCGTCCGGGACTCGAGCACAGATACGCAGTATTTT; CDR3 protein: CASSVRDSSTDTQYF
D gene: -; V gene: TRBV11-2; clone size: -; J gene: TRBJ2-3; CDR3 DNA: TGTGCCAGCAGCTTAGCGGAAAGGGGAGAGGCAGATACGCAGTATTTT; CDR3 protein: CASSLAERGEADTQYF
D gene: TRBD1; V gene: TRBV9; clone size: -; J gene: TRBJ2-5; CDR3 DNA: TGTGCCAGCAGCCAGGGGACAGACCAAGAGACCCAGTACTTC; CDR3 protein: CASSQGTDQETQYF
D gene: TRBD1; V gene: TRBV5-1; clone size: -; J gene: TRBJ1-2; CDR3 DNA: TGCGCCAGCAGCTGGCAGGGGGAGGACTATGGCTACACCTTC; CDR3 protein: CASSWQGEDYGYTF
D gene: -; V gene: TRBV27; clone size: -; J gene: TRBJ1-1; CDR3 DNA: TGTGCCAGCAGTTCCGGGGAGAACACTGAAGCTTTCTTT; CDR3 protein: CASSSGENTEAFF
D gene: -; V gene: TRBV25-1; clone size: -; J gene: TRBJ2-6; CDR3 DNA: TGTGCCAGCAGTCGGATCTCTGGGGCCAACGTCCTGACTTTC; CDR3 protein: CASSRISGANVLTF
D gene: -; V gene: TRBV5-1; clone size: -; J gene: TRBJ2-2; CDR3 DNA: TGCGCCAGCAGCCCAAACGAACGGGGGAGAAACACCGGGGAGCTGTTTTTT; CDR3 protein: CASSPNERGRNTGELFF
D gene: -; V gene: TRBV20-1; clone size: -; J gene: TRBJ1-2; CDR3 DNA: TGCAGTGCTACAGAAAGGGGTGGCTACACCTTC; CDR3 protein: CSATERGGYTF
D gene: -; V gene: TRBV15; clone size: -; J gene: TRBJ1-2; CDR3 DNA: TGTGCCACCAGCACCGGGGGGAAAGGCTACACCTTC; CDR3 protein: CATSTGGKGYTF
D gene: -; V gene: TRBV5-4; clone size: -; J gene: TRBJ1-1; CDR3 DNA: TGTGCCAGCAGCGGGCGTCCCTCGGGATCTCTCACTGAAGCTTTCTTT; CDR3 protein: CASSGRPSGSLTEAFF
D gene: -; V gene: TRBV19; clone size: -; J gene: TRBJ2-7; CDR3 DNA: TGTGCCACCTCGCCGGGACAAGGTCCCTACGAGCAGTACTTC; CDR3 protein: CATSPGQGPYEQYF
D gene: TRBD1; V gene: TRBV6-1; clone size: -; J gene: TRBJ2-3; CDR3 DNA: TGTGCCAGCAGTGATCTGGACAGGAGCAGGGATACGCAGTATTTT; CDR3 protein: CASSDLDRSRDTQYF
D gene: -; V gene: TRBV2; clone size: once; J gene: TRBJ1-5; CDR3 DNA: TGTGCCAGCAGGGCAACAGGGCCTAGCAATCAGCCCCAGCATTTT; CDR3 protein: CASRATGPSNQPQHF
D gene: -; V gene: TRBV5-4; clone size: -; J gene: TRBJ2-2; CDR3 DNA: TGTGCCAGCAGCTTCAGCACCGGGGAGCTGTTTTTT; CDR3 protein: CASSFSTGELFF
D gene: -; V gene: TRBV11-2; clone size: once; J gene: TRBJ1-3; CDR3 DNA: TGTGCCAGCACCCCCGGGGCGACCTCTGGAAACACCATATATTTT; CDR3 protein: CASTPGATSGNTIYF
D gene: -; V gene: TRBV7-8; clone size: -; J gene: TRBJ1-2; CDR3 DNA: TGTGCCAGCAGCTTAGTGGTCGGGGGCGCAGAGGGCTACACCTTC; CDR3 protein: CASSLVVGGAEGYTF
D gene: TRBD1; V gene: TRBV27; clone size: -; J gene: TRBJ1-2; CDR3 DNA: TGTGCCAGCAGCCCCGGGACAGGGGGCGTCAGGACCTATGGCTACACCTTC; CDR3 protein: CASSPGTGGVRTYGYTF
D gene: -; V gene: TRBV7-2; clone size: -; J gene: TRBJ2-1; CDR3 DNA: TGTGCCAGCAGCAAAGAGCTGGGGGGGCCCTACAATGAGCAGTTCTTC; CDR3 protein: CASSKELGGPYNEQFF
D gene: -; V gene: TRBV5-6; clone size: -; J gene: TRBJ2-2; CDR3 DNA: TGTGCCAGCAGCTTGGGGACAGCCACCGGGGAGCTGTTTTTT; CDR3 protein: CASSLGTATGELFF
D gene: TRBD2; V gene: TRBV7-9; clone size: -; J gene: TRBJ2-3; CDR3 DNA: TGTGCCAGCAGCTTGACTAGCGGGGGATCGGATACGCAGTATTTT; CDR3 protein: CASSLTSGGSDTQYF
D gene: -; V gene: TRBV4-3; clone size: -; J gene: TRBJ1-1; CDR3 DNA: TGCGCCAGCAGCCAAGTAGAATCAGATACTGAAGCTTTCTTT; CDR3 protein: CASSQVESDTEAFF
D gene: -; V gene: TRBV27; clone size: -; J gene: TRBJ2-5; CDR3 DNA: TGTGCCAGCAGTCGTTTACAAGAGACCCAGTACTTC; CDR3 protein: CASSRLQETQYF
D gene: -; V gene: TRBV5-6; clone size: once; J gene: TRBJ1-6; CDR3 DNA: TGTGCCAGCAGCTTGCGGCGTAATTCACCCCTCCACTTT; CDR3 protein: CASSLRRNSPLHF
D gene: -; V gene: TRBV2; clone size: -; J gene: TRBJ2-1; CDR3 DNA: TGTGCCAGCAGTGAATTGGGACGCGGCCCTGGCAATTTCTTC; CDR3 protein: CASSELGRGPGNFF
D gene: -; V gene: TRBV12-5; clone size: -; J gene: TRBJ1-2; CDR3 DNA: TGTGCTAGTAGCCCAGCAGGTATCGGCTATAGCTACACCTTC; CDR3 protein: CASSPAGIGYSYTF
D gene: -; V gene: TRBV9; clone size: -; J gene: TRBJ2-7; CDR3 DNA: TGTGCCAGCAGCGTAGATCCCTCCTCCGAGCAGTACTTC; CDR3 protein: CASSVDPSSEQYF
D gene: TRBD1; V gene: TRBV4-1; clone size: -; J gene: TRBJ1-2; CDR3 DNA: TGCGCCAGCAGCCTCAGACAGGGGGCGGGCTATGGCTACACCTTC; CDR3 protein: CASSLRQGAGYGYTF
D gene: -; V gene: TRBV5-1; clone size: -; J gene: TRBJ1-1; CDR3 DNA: TGCGCCAGCAGCCTACGGACACCAGGGGCCACTGAAGCTTTCTTT; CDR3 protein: CASSLRTPGATEAFF
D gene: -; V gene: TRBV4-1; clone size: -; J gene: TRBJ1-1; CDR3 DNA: TGCGCCAGCAGCCAAGACTTAGGAACCGCTTTCTTT; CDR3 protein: CASSQDLGTAFF
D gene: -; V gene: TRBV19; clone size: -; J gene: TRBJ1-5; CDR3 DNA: TGTGCCAGTAGTATTGCCCAAACCGGGACCCTAAGCAATCAGCCCCAGCATTTT; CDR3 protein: CASSIAQTGTLSNQPQHF
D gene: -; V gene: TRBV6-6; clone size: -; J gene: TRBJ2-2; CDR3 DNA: TGTGCCAGCAAGTGGAGGAACACCGGGGAGCTGTTTTTT; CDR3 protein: CASKWRNTGELFF
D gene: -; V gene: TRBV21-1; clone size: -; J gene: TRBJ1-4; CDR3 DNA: TGTGCCAGCAGCAAAGTAGCCCGCCAGGGAGGAAAACTGTTTTTT; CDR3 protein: CASSKVARQGGKLFF
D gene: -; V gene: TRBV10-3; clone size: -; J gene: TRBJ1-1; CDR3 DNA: TGTGCCATCGGGGGGGGACCGAAAGCTTTCTTT; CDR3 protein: CAIGGGPKAFF
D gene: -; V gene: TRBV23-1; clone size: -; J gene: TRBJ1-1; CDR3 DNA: TGCGCCAGCAGTCACACTAACACTGAAGCTTTCTTT; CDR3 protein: CASSHTNTEAFF
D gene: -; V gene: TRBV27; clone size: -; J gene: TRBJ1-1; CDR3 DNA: TGTGCCAGCAGCCCCCCAGAGTATCCGAACACTGAAGCTTTCTTT; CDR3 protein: CASSPPEYPNTEAFF
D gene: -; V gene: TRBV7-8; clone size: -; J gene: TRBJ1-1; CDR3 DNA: TGTGCCAGCAGCTCTACAGCGAGCACTGAAGCTTTCTTT; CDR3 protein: CASSSTASTEAFF
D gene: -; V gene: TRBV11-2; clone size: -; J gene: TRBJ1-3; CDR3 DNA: TGTGCCAGCAGCCTAAGGGAGGGTACTGGAAACACCATATATTTT; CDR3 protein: CASSLREGTGNTIYF
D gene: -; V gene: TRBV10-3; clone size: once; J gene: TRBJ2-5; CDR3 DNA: TGTGCCATCAGTGGGGAAGGGCCCCTTCAAGAGACCCAGTACTTC; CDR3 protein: CAISGEGPLQETQYF